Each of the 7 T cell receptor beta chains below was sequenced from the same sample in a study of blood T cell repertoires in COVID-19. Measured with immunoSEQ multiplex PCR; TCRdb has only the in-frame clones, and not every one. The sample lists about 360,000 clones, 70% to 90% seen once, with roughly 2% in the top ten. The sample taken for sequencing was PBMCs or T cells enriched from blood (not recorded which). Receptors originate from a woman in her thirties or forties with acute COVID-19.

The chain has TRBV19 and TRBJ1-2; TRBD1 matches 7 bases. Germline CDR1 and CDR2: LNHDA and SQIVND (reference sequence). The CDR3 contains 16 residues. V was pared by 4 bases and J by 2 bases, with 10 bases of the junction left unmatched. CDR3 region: CASSTQGRGSNYGYTF. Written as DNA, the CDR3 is TGTGCCAGTAGTACCCAGGGCAGGGGGTCGAACTATGGCTACACCTTC. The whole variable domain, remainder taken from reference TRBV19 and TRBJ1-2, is DGGITQSPKYLFRKEGQNVTLSCEQNLNHDAMYWYRQDPGQGLRLIYYSQIVNDFQKGDIAEGYSVSREKKESFPLTVTSAQKNPTAFYLCASSTQGRGSNYGYTFGSGTRLTVV.

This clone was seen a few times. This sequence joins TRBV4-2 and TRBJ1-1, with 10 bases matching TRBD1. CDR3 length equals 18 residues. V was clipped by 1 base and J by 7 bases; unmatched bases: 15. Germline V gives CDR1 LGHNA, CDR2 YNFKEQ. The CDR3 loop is CASSQGATGGYGVNEAFF. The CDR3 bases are TGTGCCAGCAGCCAAGGTGCGACAGGGGGCTATGGTGTGAATGAAGCTTTCTTT.

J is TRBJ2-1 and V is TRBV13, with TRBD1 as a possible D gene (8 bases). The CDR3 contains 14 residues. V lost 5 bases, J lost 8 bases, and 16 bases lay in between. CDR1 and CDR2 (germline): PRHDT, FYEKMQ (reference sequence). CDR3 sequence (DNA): TGTGCCAGCAGCGACCACAGGGGGGGCGATGAGCAGTTCTTC. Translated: CASSDHRGGDEQFF.

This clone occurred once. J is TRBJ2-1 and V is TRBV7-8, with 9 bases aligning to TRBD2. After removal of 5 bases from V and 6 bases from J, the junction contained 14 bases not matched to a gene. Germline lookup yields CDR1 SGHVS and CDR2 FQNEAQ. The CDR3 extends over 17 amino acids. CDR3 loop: CASSPLGLADLSNEQFF. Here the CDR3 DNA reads TGTGCCAGCAGCCCATTGGGACTAGCAGATCTTAGCAATGAGCAGTTCTTC. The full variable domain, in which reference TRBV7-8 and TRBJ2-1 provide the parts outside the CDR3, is GAGVSQSPRYKVAKRGQDVALRCDPISGHVSLFWYQQALGQGPEFLTYFQNEAQLDKSGLPSDRFFAERPEGSVSTLKIQRTQQEDSAVYLCASSPLGLADLSNEQFFGPGTRLTVL.

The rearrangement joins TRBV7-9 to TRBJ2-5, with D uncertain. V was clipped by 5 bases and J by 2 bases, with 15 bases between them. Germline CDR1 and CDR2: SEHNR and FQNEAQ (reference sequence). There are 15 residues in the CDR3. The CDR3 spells CASSPDMGKQETQYF. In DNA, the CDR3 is TGTGCCAGCAGCCCCGACATGGGTAAACAAGAGACCCAGTACTTC.

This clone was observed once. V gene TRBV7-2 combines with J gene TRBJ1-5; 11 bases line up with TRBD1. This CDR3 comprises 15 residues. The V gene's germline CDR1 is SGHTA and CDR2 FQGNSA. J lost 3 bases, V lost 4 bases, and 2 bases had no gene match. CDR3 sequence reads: CASSWTGGPNQPQHF. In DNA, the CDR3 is TGTGCCAGCAGCTGGACAGGGGGCCCCAATCAGCCCCAGCATTTT.

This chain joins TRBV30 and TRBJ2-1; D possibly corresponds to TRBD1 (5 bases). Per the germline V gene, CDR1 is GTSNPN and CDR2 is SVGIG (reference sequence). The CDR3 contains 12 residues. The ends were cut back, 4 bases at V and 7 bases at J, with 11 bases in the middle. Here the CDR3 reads CAWKRQFNEQFF. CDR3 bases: TGTGCCTGGAAAAGACAGTTTAATGAGCAGTTCTTC. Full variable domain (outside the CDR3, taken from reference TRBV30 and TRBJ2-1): SQTIHQWPATLVQPVGSPLSLECTVEGTSNPNLYWYRQAAGRGLQLLFYSVGIGQISSEVPQNLSASRPQDRQFILSSKKLLLSDSGFYLCAWKRQFNEQFFGPGTRLTVL.